One and the same sample provided the 22 T cell receptor beta chains below, sequenced in a study of response to subunit inactivated influenza vaccine. TCRdb fed the RT-PCR reads into MiXCR, producing one record per CDR3 protein. The table has more than 150,000 distinct CDR3 sequences, about 10% seen once. The sequencing used CD8+ T cells sorted from PBMCs, collected less than 30 months after vaccination. The receptors come from a man in his fifties or sixties who received an inactivated influenza vaccine.

The chain recombines TRBV7-6 with TRBJ2-5, with TRBD1 identical over 10 bases. J was trimmed by 5 bases and V by 2 bases; bases with no gene match: 14. The length of the CDR3 is 18 residues. Per the germline V gene, CDR1 is SGHVS and CDR2 is FNYEAQ. The CDR3 nucleotides read TGTGCCAGCAGCTTATTGGTGGGGCAGACAGGGGGCATGGAGACCCAGTACTTC. Translating it yields CASSLLVGQTGGMETQYF.

The chain links TRBV7-8 to TRBJ2-7; tentatively, D is TRBD2 (5 bases). The CDR3 covers 13 residues. Per the germline V gene, CDR1 is SGHVS and CDR2 is FQNEAQ. V shed 6 bases and J shed 0 bases, with 9 bases lying between them. CDR3 amino acids: CASREGLSYEQYF. DNA for the CDR3: TGTGCCAGCAGGGAAGGACTCTCCTACGAGCAGTACTTC.

The rearrangement uses TRBV12-3 or TRBV12-4 and TRBJ1-2; 7 bases are a match to TRBD1. This CDR3 is built from 15 residues. J gave up 9 bases and V 5 bases, and 15 bases lay outside the gene matches. CDR3 sequence reads: CASSPLFTGALSYTF. CDR3 DNA: TGTGCCAGCAGTCCCCTGTTTACAGGGGCGTTAAGCTACACCTTC.

This clonotype turned up a few times. The chain's CDR3 is CASSLGGSSHEQYF. Written as DNA, the CDR3 is TGTGCCAGCAGCTTAGGGGGTAGTTCGCACGAGCAGTACTTC. The rearrangement links TRBV7-3 to TRBJ2-7, with D tentatively TRBD1 or TRBD2 (5 bases each). CDR3 size: 14 residues. Germline CDR1 and CDR2: SGHTA and FQGTGA. Trimming cost V 2 bases and J 5 bases, with 13 bases left between them.

This clonotype was picked up many times. J is TRBJ2-3 and V is TRBV10-3, with D tentatively TRBD2 (5 bases). The CDR3 runs to 14 residues. The ends were cut back, 7 bases at V and 2 bases at J, with 13 bases in the middle. Germline V lookup: CDR1 ENHRY, CDR2 SYGVKD. CDR3 amino acids: CAITPGEFTDTQYF. In DNA, the CDR3 is TGTGCCATCACTCCTGGGGAGTTCACAGATACGCAGTATTTT.

The rearrangement links TRBV5-5 to TRBJ2-5, with D maybe TRBD2 (6 bases). This CDR3 region has 16 residues. Trimming took off 9 bases at V and 5 bases at J, with 26 bases between the two ends. Germline CDR1 is SGHKS and CDR2 is YYEKEE (reference sequence). CDR3 sequence (DNA): TGTGCCATGAGCCCCGGGCTGCGGGGACTTCTCGAGACCCAGTACTTC. This gives the protein CAMSPGLRGLLETQYF.

The table lists this clonotype with many counts. The rearrangement links TRBV28 to TRBJ2-5, with D unclear. CDR3 size: 16 residues. V was shortened by 5 bases and J by 5 bases, with 21 bases between the two germline ends. The germline gives CDR1 MDHEN, CDR2 SYDVKM. CDR3 protein: CASSTVQVSFVETQYF. CDR3 nucleotides: TGTGCCAGCAGTACCGTTCAGGTTTCCTTCGTGGAGACCCAGTACTTC.

The genes are TRBV27 and TRBJ1-2; maybe TRBD1 (6 bases). Deletions cut 5 bases from V and 7 bases from J, with 14 bases between. Germline lookup yields CDR1 MNHEY and CDR2 SMNVEV (reference sequence). This CDR3 has 13 residues. The DNA for the CDR3 is TGTGCCAGCAGTCTTACAGGGCTCGCTGGCTACACCTTC. Translation: CASSLTGLAGYTF.

This clonotype was observed a few times. The chain employs TRBV28 and TRBJ2-3, with a tentative D call TRBD1 (5 bases). This CDR3 has 15 amino acids. V lost 2 bases, J lost 4 bases, and 13 bases lay in between. Germline V gives CDR1 MDHEN, CDR2 SYDVKM. CDR3 in DNA: TGTGCCAGCAGTTTAGGGGCTCTTCGGTCAGATACGCAGTATTTT. This sequence encodes CASSLGALRSDTQYF.

This clonotype occurred a few times. The J gene is TRBJ2-3, the V gene TRBV10-3, with a weak D call TRBD2 (5 bases). V was cut by 8 bases and J by 2 bases, with 20 bases left in between. Germline CDR1 reads ENHRY; CDR2 reads SYGVKD. CDR3 length: 16 amino acids. The CDR3 protein is CAIALGEVTVTDTQYF. DNA of the CDR3: TGTGCCATCGCCCTGGGAGAGGTCACCGTCACAGATACGCAGTATTTT.

The DNA for the CDR3 is TGTGCCAGCAGTGAACAGGACTTAATTTTGTACCAAGAGACCCAGTACTTC. This encodes CASSEQDLILYQETQYF. The chain carries TRBV2 and TRBJ2-5; a weak D match, TRBD2 (5 bases). Germline CDR1 reads SNHLY; CDR2 reads FYNNEI. CDR3 size: 17 residues. Trimming removed 2 bases from V and 0 bases from J, with 16 bases in between.

Ten or more counts support this clonotype. The V gene is TRBV4-2, the J gene TRBJ2-3; TRBD2 matches at 8 bases. The V segment lost 0 bases and the J segment 1 base; nucleotides outside the gene matches: 3. CDR1 is LGHNA, CDR2 YNFKEQ, per germline. This CDR3 is built from 16 residues. Here the CDR3 reads CASSQDGTRGTDTQYF. The DNA for the CDR3 is TGTGCCAGCAGCCAAGATGGGACTAGAGGCACAGATACGCAGTATTTT.

The rearrangement links TRBV7-8 to TRBJ2-5; D remains ambiguous. V gave up 7 bases and J gave up 5 bases, with 11 bases separating them. This CDR3 has 12 amino acids. The germline gives CDR1 SGHVS, CDR2 FQNEAQ. The CDR3 loop reads CASTFNWETQYF. The DNA of the CDR3 is TGTGCCAGCACCTTTAACTGGGAGACCCAGTACTTC.

The chain employs TRBV6-2 or TRBV6-3 and TRBJ2-3, with TRBD2 identical over 12 bases. Germline-derived CDR1 and CDR2 are MNHEY and SVGEGT. The V gene end was trimmed by 2 bases and the J gene end by 0 bases; junction bases not matched to a gene: 6. This CDR3 region has 18 residues. CDR3 amino acids: CASSYRLAGETSTDTQYF. DNA for the CDR3: TGTGCCAGCAGTTACCGACTAGCGGGGGAGACTAGCACAGATACGCAGTATTTT.

This clonotype was observed a handful of times. The chain combines TRBV5-6 with TRBJ1-2, with D uncertain. Germline V gene data show CDR1 as SGHDT and CDR2 as YYEEEE. CDR3 length equals 13 residues. V was pared by 0 bases and J by 6 bases, with 9 bases between. CDR3 sequence: CASSLVAADGYTF. The CDR3 DNA reads TGTGCCAGCAGCTTGGTTGCCGCGGATGGCTACACCTTC.

This rearrangement joins TRBV6-2 or TRBV6-3 to TRBJ2-3; D possibly corresponds to TRBD2 (5 bases). The germline CDR1 and CDR2 sequences are MNHEY and SVGEGT. Between the trimmed V and J ends, which lost 7 bases and 1 base, there was a span of 12 bases. This CDR3 is 14 amino acids long. DNA for the CDR3: TGTGCCAGCACGTTGGCTAGCCGCACAGATACGCAGTATTTT. Amino acids: CASTLASRTDTQYF.

In this sample, this clonotype turned up many times. This rearrangement joins TRBV20-1 to TRBJ1-5; D is undetermined. Trimming took off 6 bases at V and 7 bases at J, with 13 bases between the two ends. The CDR3 sequence is 12 residues long. CDR1 is DFQATT, CDR2 SNEGSKA, per germline (reference sequence). The CDR3 bases are TGCAGTGCCCAACCGGCCACACAGCCCCAGCATTTT. It translates to CSAQPATQPQHF.

The chain recombines TRBV5-6 with TRBJ2-4; D is possibly TRBD1 or TRBD2 (5 bases each). The V gene lost 4 bases and the J gene lost 5 bases, with 13 bases spanning the gap. Germline values: CDR1 SGHDT, CDR2 YYEEEE. The CDR3 covers 14 residues. CDR3 amino acids: CASSTGTPQNIQYF. The CDR3 nucleotides read TGTGCCAGCAGCACCGGGACCCCGCAAAACATTCAGTACTTC.

Only a few counts were recorded for this clonotype. The J gene is TRBJ1-1, the V gene TRBV6-2 or TRBV6-3, with D tentatively TRBD1 (5 bases). Trimming stripped 2 bases from V and 4 bases from J, with 11 bases between. Germline lookup yields CDR1 MNHEY and CDR2 SVGEGT. This CDR3 comprises 14 residues. CDR3 protein: CASSYRGHTTEAFF. In DNA, the CDR3 is TGTGCCAGCAGTTACCGAGGACACACCACTGAAGCTTTCTTT.

The J gene is TRBJ2-7, the V gene TRBV7-6; tentative D call: TRBD2 (6 bases). V was pared by 4 bases and J by 2 bases, with 18 bases between. The CDR3 length is 16 residues. Germline values: CDR1 SGHVS, CDR2 FNYEAQ. The CDR3 nucleotides read TGTGCCAGCAGCTCCCCGATCTCGGGGGAGCCCTACGAGCAGTACTTC. It yields the protein CASSSPISGEPYEQYF.

V is TRBV9 and J is TRBJ2-3, with 12 bases matching TRBD2. CDR1 and CDR2 (germline): SGDLS, YYNGEE. With V trimmed by 0 bases and J by 6 bases, 8 bases remained unmatched. The CDR3 consists of 17 residues. The chain's CDR3 is CASSVDGSSGREDTQYF. The CDR3 bases are TGTGCCAGCAGCGTAGACGGGTCTAGCGGGAGGGAGGATACGCAGTATTTT.

In this sample, this clonotype turned up a few times. The V and J genes are TRBV15 and TRBJ2-3, with D possibly TRBD2 on 5 matching bases. The V end was cut by 0 bases, the J end by 2 bases, with 9 bases between. CDR1 LNHNV and CDR2 YYDKDF come from the germline V gene (reference sequence). The CDR3 is made up of 15 amino acids. The CDR3 coding sequence is TGTGCCACCAGCAGAGAGCGGAGGTCCACAGATACGCAGTATTTT. Translation: CATSRERRSTDTQYF. Together with reference TRBV15 and TRBJ2-3, the CDR3 gives the full variable domain: DAMVIQNPRYQVTQFGKPVTLSCSQTLNHNVMYWYQQKSSQAPKLLFHYYDKDFNNEADTPDNFQSRRPNTSFCFLDIRSPGLGDTAMYLCATSRERRSTDTQYFGPGTRLTVL.